These 20 T cell receptor beta chains were all obtained from the same sample, sequenced in a study of T cells in Graves' hyperthyroidism and ophthalmopathy. It was RNA transcripts that yielded the amplified TCR beta CDR3 regions. The HTBI set primed first-round TCR CDR3 RT-PCR. TCRdb passed the multiplex PCR reads through MiXCR, listing each CDR3 protein once. Seen here are roughly 100,000 distinct CDR3 sequences, about half observed once, and the top ten hold roughly 25%. The sample was blood. The receptors here all came from a man aged 35 to 55 with Graves' hyperthyroidism.

The chain has TRBV20-1 and TRBJ2-7; 10 nucleotides agree with TRBD2. Trimming took 2 bases from V and 0 from J; bases not matched to a gene: 4. The CDR3 covers 15 residues. Germline-derived CDR1 and CDR2 are DFQATT and SNEGSKA (reference sequence). The CDR3 DNA follows: TGCAGTGCTAGACGTAGCGGGAGGAACTCCTACGAGCAGTACTTC. As protein: CSARRSGRNSYEQYF.

CDR3 protein: CASTGQGARTGEQYF. The CDR3 DNA follows: TGCGCCAGCACCGGACAGGGGGCAAGGACCGGGGAGCAGTACTTC. The V and J genes are TRBV5-1 and TRBJ2-7; 11 bases match TRBD1. Germline-derived CDR1 and CDR2 are SGHRS and YFSETQ. The V gene end was trimmed by 6 bases and the J gene end by 7 bases; junction bases not matched to a gene: 12. The CDR3 spans 15 residues.

This clonotype was seen ten or more times. V usage is TRBV6-2 or TRBV6-3 and J usage is TRBJ1-5, with D possibly being TRBD1 (5 bases). The CDR3 runs 13 residues. The ends were cut back, 7 bases at V and 7 bases at J, with 14 bases in the middle. Germline lookup yields CDR1 MNHEY and CDR2 SVGEGT. The CDR3 DNA is TGTGCCAGCACCACTTTCGGGGACCAGCCCCAGCATTTT. This codes for CASTTFGDQPQHF.

On this clonotype itself: One end of the junction varies from germline; a read error may be responsible. This chain connects TRBV9 to TRBJ1-6; the D gene is possibly TRBD1 (5 bases). The CDR3 runs 15 residues. Germline values: CDR1 SGDLS, CDR2 YYNGEE. In DNA form, the CDR3 reads TGTGCCAGGAGCCCCTTAGGGGTGGGTAATTCATCCCTCCACTTT. Its protein product is CARSPLGVGNSSLHF.

The V call is TRBV20-1, the J call TRBJ2-2, with D perhaps TRBD1 or TRBD2 (5 bases each). V lost 5 bases to trimming and J lost 5 bases, with 12 bases between them. CDR1 is DFQATT and CDR2 is SNEGSKA in the germline V gene (reference sequence). CDR3 size: 13 residues. This chain's CDR3 is CSASRDGTGELFF. The CDR3 DNA reads TGCAGTGCTTCCCGGGACGGAACCGGGGAGCTGTTTTTT.

The rearrangement links TRBV2 to TRBJ2-7, with TRBD1 identical over 8 bases. J lost 4 bases, V lost 6 bases, and 14 bases had no gene match. Germline CDR1 SNHLY, CDR2 FYNNEI. The CDR3 spans 16 residues. Here the CDR3 reads CASRVRRAGQGYEQYV. The CDR3 region has the DNA TGTGCCAGCAGAGTACGGAGGGCCGGACAGGGTTACGAGCAGTACGTC.

The chain couples TRBV9 to TRBJ2-2; tentative D call: TRBD1 (6 bases). Trimming took off 0 bases at V and 6 bases at J, with 15 bases between the two ends. The CDR3 extends over 16 amino acids. Per the germline V gene, CDR1 is SGDLS and CDR2 is YYNGEE. The CDR3 region is CASSVVSGDGPGELFF. The CDR3 DNA reads TGTGCCAGCAGCGTAGTCTCAGGGGACGGTCCCGGGGAGCTGTTTTTT.

The chain links TRBV11-2 to TRBJ1-5; no clear D. Germline V gene sequence: CDR1 SGHAT, CDR2 FQNNGV. The CDR3 is made up of 12 amino acids. With 3 bases removed from V and 9 bases from J, the gap between germline ends came to 9 bases. DNA of the CDR3: TGTGCCAGCAGCTTCGGTCAAGGGCCCCAGCATTTT. This codes for CASSFGQGPQHF.

V is TRBV18 and J is TRBJ1-2; D gene uncertain. The CDR3 contains 17 residues. In germline, CDR1 is KGHSH, CDR2 LQKENI. The ends were cut back, 3 bases at V and 4 bases at J, with 21 bases in the middle. CDR3 sequence: CASSPDLGVVGGYGYTF. The CDR3 coding sequence is TGTGCCAGCTCACCGGACCTTGGGGTGGTAGGAGGCTATGGCTACACCTTC.

This clonotype was counted at least ten times. The chain has TRBV5-1 and TRBJ2-3; D remains unclear. The V gene's germline CDR1 is SGHRS and CDR2 YFSETQ. The CDR3 contains 15 residues. Trimming stripped 0 bases from V and 0 bases from J, with 8 bases between. CDR3 nucleotide sequence: TGCGCCAGCAGCTTGGATGTATACAGCACAGATACGCAGTATTTT. Its protein is CASSLDVYSTDTQYF. The variable domain in full, with the rest retrieved from reference TRBV5-1 and TRBJ2-3, is KAGVTQTPRYLIKTRGQQVTLSCSPISGHRSVSWYQQTPGQGLQFLFEYFSETQRNKGNFPGRFSGRQFSNSRSEMNVSTLELGDSALYLCASSLDVYSTDTQYFGPGTRLTVL.

A remark on this clonotype: The junction departs from germline at one end; a sequencing error may be responsible. CDR3 protein: CAGRPVGGTGDYEQYF. The CDR3, as DNA: TGTGCCGGCAGGCCCGTTGGAGGGACAGGGGACTACGAGCAGTACTTC. This chain links TRBV2 with TRBJ2-7, with 10 bases fitting TRBD1. Looked up from germline, CDR1 is SNHLY and CDR2 is FYNNEI. The CDR3 totals 16 residues.

The chain uses TRBV6-5 and TRBJ2-5; possible D gene TRBD2, 6 bases. CDR1 is MNHEY and CDR2 is SVGAGI in the germline V gene. The CDR3 covers 17 residues. Trimming took 6 bases from V and 1 from J, leaving 21 bases between them. CDR3 nucleotides: TGTGCCAGCAGCCCTGGGTGGGGGGAGGCCTCCCAAGAGACCCAGTACTTC. Translated: CASSPGWGEASQETQYF.

The gene calls are TRBV27 and TRBJ2-1; D might be TRBD2 (7 bases). The germline V and J ends were trimmed by 2 bases and 7 bases, with 15 bases remaining between them. Per the germline V gene, CDR1 is MNHEY and CDR2 is SMNVEV (reference sequence). The CDR3 covers 15 residues. This chain's CDR3 is CASSLMGGRGNEQFF. CDR3 bases: TGTGCCAGCAGTTTAATGGGGGGGAGGGGGAATGAGCAGTTCTTC.

Points on this clonotype: A clone one base away is much larger, so this may be a read error. The genes are TRBV6-5 and TRBJ1-5; possible D gene TRBD1, 5 bases. Trimming left V 4 bases short and J 5 bases short, with 9 bases between. This CDR3 spans 13 amino acids. CDR1 and CDR2 from the germline V gene are MNHEY and SVGAGI. The CDR3 sequence: CASSSQGDQPQHF. CDR3 sequence (DNA): TGTGCCAGCAGTTCCCAGGGTGATCAGCCCCAGCATTTT.

On this clonotype: Relative to the germline gene, one junction end is altered; a read error may explain this. The gene calls are TRBV7-9 and TRBJ1-5, with a possible D match to TRBD1 (6 bases). This CDR3 is built from 14 residues. The germline V gene encodes CDR1 SEHNR and CDR2 FQNEAQ (reference sequence). The CDR3 sequence is CASSLGGGNQPQLF. In DNA, the CDR3 is TGTGCCAGCAGCTTGGGGGGGGGCAATCAGCCCCAGCTTTTT.

This clonotype was observed at least ten times. The genes are TRBV20-1 and TRBJ1-1; D may be TRBD1 (6 bases). V was trimmed by 2 bases and J by 3 bases, leaving 7 bases between them. CDR3 length equals 12 residues. Germline V gene lookup returns CDR1 DFQATT and CDR2 SNEGSKA (reference sequence). The CDR3 DNA follows: TGCAGTGCTAGACAGGGGTACACTGAAGCTTTCTTT. This sequence encodes CSARQGYTEAFF.

This clonotype came up many times. The chain has TRBV6-6 and TRBJ1-5, with 7 bases that match TRBD1. The CDR3 contains 14 residues. Trimming cost V 2 bases and J 2 bases; bases outside gene matches: 0. Germline V gene sequence: CDR1 MNHNY, CDR2 SVGAGI (reference sequence). The CDR3 here is CASSYGQGNQPQHF. CDR3 in DNA: TGTGCCAGCAGTTACGGACAGGGCAATCAGCCCCAGCATTTT.

This clonotype was seen at least ten times. This chain uses TRBV13 with TRBJ1-6, with D maybe TRBD1 (6 bases). V lost 2 bases to trimming and J lost 6 bases, with 8 bases between them. This CDR3 has 14 amino acids. CDR1 is PRHDT and CDR2 is FYEKMQ in the germline V gene (reference sequence). The CDR3 is CASSLTGCNSPLHF. CDR3 coding DNA: TGTGCCAGCAGCTTAACAGGGTGTAATTCACCCCTCCACTTT.

Concerning this clonotype: The junction does not match germline at one end; this may be a read error. This chain connects TRBV20-1 to TRBJ1-2; D is undetermined. Germline values: CDR1 DFQATT, CDR2 SNEGSKA (reference sequence). The CDR3 loop spans 13 amino acids. The CDR3 here is CSATLEDLYGHTF. The DNA for the CDR3 is TGCAGTGCTACTCTGGAAGATCTTTATGGCCACACCTTC.

In its sample, this clonotype was seen many times. A much larger clone sits a single nucleotide away, making a read error possible. The V gene is TRBV29-1, the J gene TRBJ2-7; D is tentatively TRBD1 or TRBD2 (5 bases each). Deletions cut 6 bases from V and 3 bases from J, with 18 bases between. Germline CDR1 and CDR2: SQVTM and ANQGSEA. This CDR3 is 14 amino acids long. CDR3 sequence reads: CSVSGTADYYEQYF. CDR3 in DNA: TGCAGCGTATCCGGGACCGCTGATTACTACGAGCAGTACTTC.